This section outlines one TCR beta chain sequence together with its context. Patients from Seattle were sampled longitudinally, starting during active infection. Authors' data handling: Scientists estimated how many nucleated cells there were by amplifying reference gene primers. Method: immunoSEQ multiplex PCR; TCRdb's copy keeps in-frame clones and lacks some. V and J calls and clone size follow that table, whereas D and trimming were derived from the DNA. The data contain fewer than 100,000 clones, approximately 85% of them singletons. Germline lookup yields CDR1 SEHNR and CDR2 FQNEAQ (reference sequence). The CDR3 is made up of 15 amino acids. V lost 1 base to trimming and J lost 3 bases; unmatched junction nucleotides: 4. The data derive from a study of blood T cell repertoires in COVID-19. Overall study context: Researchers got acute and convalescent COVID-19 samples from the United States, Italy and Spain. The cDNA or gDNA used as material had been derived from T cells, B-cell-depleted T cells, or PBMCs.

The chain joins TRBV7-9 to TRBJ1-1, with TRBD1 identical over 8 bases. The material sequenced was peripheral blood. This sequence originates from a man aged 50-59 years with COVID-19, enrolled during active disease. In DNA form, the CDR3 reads TGTGCCAGCAGCTTAGTGACAGGGGCTCACACTGAAGCTTTCTTT. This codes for CASSLVTGAHTEAFF.